This T cell receptor (beta chain) was identified during a study of blood T cells in healthy people across ages. Deletions cut 0 bases from V and 4 bases from J, with 13 bases between. The CDR3 runs 15 residues. CDR1 and CDR2 (germline): SGHDT, YYEEEE. This clonotype was seen only a few times. With a J-beta primer mix and a sample-barcoded 5' primer, a second PCR ran about 7 to 12 cycles. A single record per CDR3 protein comes from TCRdb applying MiXCR to the 5' RACE reads. The sample includes fewer than 1.5 million distinct CDR3 sequences, 42% seen only once; the top ten take 7.9%. The sequence was collected from a woman between 18 and 30 years old in good health. The chain carries TRBV5-6 and TRBJ1-1; D gene unclear. The specimen sequenced was blood. The CDR3 DNA reads TGTGCCAGCAGCTTGGGGGCCATACGGGGCACTGAAGCTTTCTTT. Protein sequence: CASSLGAIRGTEAFF.